The entry below gives a single TCR beta chain sequence along with its context. Its antigen is not known. This entry belongs to a study of identical twins. General study results and limits: Not following the same donors, the study drew its conclusions from cross-sectional statistical analysis.

After removal of 5 bases from V and 3 bases from J, the junction contained 8 bases not matched to a gene. The CDR3 has 16 residues. TCRdb fed the 5' RACE reads into MiXCR, producing one record per CDR3 protein. This table has about 240,000 distinct CDR3 sequences, more than 9% appearing once. V gene TRBV12-3 or TRBV12-4 combines with J gene TRBJ2-7; 12 bases fit TRBD2. Specimen: memory T cells sorted from blood. This TCR was sampled from a man in his fifties in good health. The CDR3 region has the DNA TGTGCCAGCAGTCTAGGACTAGCGGGACGAAACTACGAGCAGTACTTC. Encoded protein: CASSLGLAGRNYEQYF.